This T cell receptor beta chain was sequenced during a study of cytomegalovirus exposure and HLA in healthy donors. Overall study findings and caveats: The study designated over 150 TCR beta chains cytomegalovirus-associated. HLA alleles were associated with around 17,000 TCR beta sequences in a later analysis at 0.05 false discovery rate.

CDR3 length: 15 amino acids. CDR1 and CDR2 from the germline V gene are SGHAT and FQNNGV. Trimming removed 2 bases at V and 0 bases at J, with 8 bases between. This clone was seen only once. Its target is not known. Researchers ran the PCR with 60 Vbeta and 13 Jbeta primers. TCRdb's copy holds only in-frame clones and misses some; the assay was immunoSEQ multiplex PCR. The sample carries about 200,000 clones, 70% to 90% recorded once. The origin of this receptor is a woman aged 25 to 39 in good health and CMV-seronegative. Sequencing was done on a sample of PBMCs. The J gene is TRBJ1-3, the V gene TRBV11-2; D uncertain. This CDR3 is CASSLLVSSGNTIYF. As DNA, the CDR3 is TGTGCCAGCAGCTTACTAGTGAGCTCTGGAAACACCATATATTTT.